Shown below are 16 T cell receptor beta chains from a single sample sequenced in a study of shared clonotypes between healthy human individuals. The repertoire was sequenced with immunoSEQ multiplex PCR; TCRdb's copy has only in-frame clones and lacks some. The sample contains 2 million to 3 million clones, 93% of which appear only once. The sample comprised naive CD4+ T cells from PBMCs. Subset indicated: CD45RA+ positively selected. Receptor source: a man aged 18 to 30 in good health. Some clones in this sample may be carry-over from other donors' samples.

This chain links TRBV11-1 with TRBJ1-5, with 9 bases fitting TRBD1. J lost 5 bases, V lost 5 bases, and 7 bases had no gene match. CDR1 SGHAT and CDR2 FQDESV come from the germline V gene (reference sequence). The CDR3 loop spans 15 amino acids. The CDR3 DNA follows: TGTGCCAGCAGCGGTTCGACAGGGGGGCATCAGCCCCAGCATTTT. Encoded protein: CASSGSTGGHQPQHF.

This clone was seen only once. The J gene is TRBJ2-7, the V gene TRBV18, with 9 bases identical to TRBD1. Germline V gene data show CDR1 as KGHSH and CDR2 as LQKENI. The CDR3 extends over 16 amino acids. The ends lost 3 bases at V and 3 bases at J; junction bases unmatched: 9. The DNA of the CDR3 is TGTGCCAGCTCACCCGCCAGGGACAGGGCTATCTACGAGCAGTACTTC. Amino acid sequence: CASSPARDRAIYEQYF.

J is TRBJ2-5 and V is TRBV6-6; D uncertain. CDR3 length: 15 residues. The V and J ends lost 6 bases and 7 bases respectively, with 21 bases between them. Germline CDR1 MNHNY, CDR2 SVGAGI (reference sequence). As DNA, the CDR3 is TGTGCCAGCAGCCTCAGATATGTAGGCCTTGGGACCCAGTACTTC. Translated, it gives CASSLRYVGLGTQYF.

CDR3 DNA sequence: TGTGCCAGCACCTACCGGACTATGTACACCGGGGAGCTGTTTTTT. It codes for CASTYRTMYTGELFF. The J gene is TRBJ2-2, the V gene TRBV13; D possibly corresponds to TRBD2 (6 bases). The CDR3 is made up of 15 amino acids. Germline values: CDR1 PRHDT, CDR2 FYEKMQ (reference sequence). V dropped 7 bases and J dropped 3 bases, with 15 bases sitting between them.

This clone is a singleton in its sample. This chain joins TRBV7-2 and TRBJ2-3; no definite D call. The germline V gene has CDR1 SGHTA and CDR2 FQGNSA. CDR3 size: 16 residues. Trimming cost V 0 bases and J 0 bases, with 10 bases left between them. The CDR3 reads CASSLATAASTDTQYF. DNA for the CDR3: TGTGCCAGCAGCTTAGCCACAGCAGCTAGCACAGATACGCAGTATTTT.

The chain combines TRBV29-1 with TRBJ1-1; maybe TRBD1 (6 bases). CDR1 SQVTM and CDR2 ANQGSEA come from the germline V gene. This CDR3 is 14 amino acids long. Trimming shortened V by 6 bases and J by 0 bases, and 14 bases separated the two germline ends. The DNA for the CDR3 is TGCAGCGTCTTATGGACAGTCTTGAACACTGAAGCTTTCTTT. It yields the protein CSVLWTVLNTEAFF.

This chain joins TRBV27 and TRBJ2-5; 8 bases match TRBD2. V lost 9 bases and J lost 5; bases outside the gene matches: 5. This CDR3 comprises 12 residues. In germline, CDR1 is MNHEY, CDR2 SMNVEV (reference sequence). In DNA, the CDR3 is TGTGCCAGGCAGCGGGAGAGGGAGACCCAGTACTTC. The encoded protein is CARQRERETQYF.

Written as DNA, the CDR3 is TGCAGCGTGGGGACAGGTGACTACACCTTC. Protein product: CSVGTGDYTF. This rearrangement joins TRBV29-1 to TRBJ1-2; the match to TRBD1 covers 8 bases. CDR1 is SQVTM and CDR2 is ANQGSEA in the germline V gene. The CDR3 has 10 amino acids. With V trimmed by 6 bases and J by 10 bases, 4 bases remained unmatched.

This clone was recorded once. The chain couples TRBV4-1 to TRBJ2-7; D unresolved. The CDR3 is 15 residues long. Per the germline V gene, CDR1 is MGHRA and CDR2 is YSYEKL. With 4 bases removed from V and 2 bases from J, the gap between germline ends came to 15 bases. CDR3 loop: CASSRAVGGTYEQYF. The CDR3 DNA follows: TGCGCCAGCAGCCGAGCCGTCGGCGGAACCTACGAGCAGTACTTC.

V and J are TRBV4-1 and TRBJ2-1; TRBD2 is a possible D gene (6 bases). Trimming cost V 4 bases and J 3 bases, with 13 bases left between them. The CDR3 is made up of 15 amino acids. Germline assignment: CDR1 MGHRA and CDR2 YSYEKL. CDR3 in amino acids: CASSPLGLNYNEQFF. The DNA for the CDR3 is TGCGCCAGCAGCCCCCTCGGACTAAACTACAATGAGCAGTTCTTC.

This clone was detected only once. This chain connects TRBV6-6 to TRBJ2-1; 8 bases agree with TRBD2. Trimming removed 6 bases from V and 14 bases from J; junction bases left unmatched: 15. Germline-derived CDR1 and CDR2 are MNHNY and SVGAGI (reference sequence). The CDR3 extends over 14 amino acids. The CDR3 DNA reads TGTGCCAGCAGCTCTAGCGGGCCACTGAATGGGGAGTTCTTC. This encodes CASSSSGPLNGEFF.

This chain uses TRBV7-8 with TRBJ2-7; TRBD1 is a possible D gene (6 bases). There are 16 residues in the CDR3. Deletions cut 1 base from V and 2 bases from J, with 15 bases between. Germline lookup yields CDR1 SGHVS and CDR2 FQNEAQ. Here the CDR3 reads CASSLVDRPQTYEQYF. The CDR3 DNA reads as TGTGCCAGCAGCTTAGTCGACAGGCCGCAAACCTACGAGCAGTACTTC.

The chain carries TRBV19 and TRBJ2-7, with a weak D call TRBD2 (5 bases). Trimming took off 5 bases at V and 0 bases at J, with 26 bases between the two ends. Germline-derived CDR1 and CDR2 are LNHDA and SQIVND (reference sequence). The CDR3 length is 19 residues. This chain's CDR3 is CASSATGRASGHSSYEQYF. The CDR3 DNA follows: TGTGCCAGTAGTGCAACCGGCAGAGCGAGCGGCCATTCCTCCTACGAGCAGTACTTC.

The J gene is TRBJ2-7, the V gene TRBV5-6, with 9 bases matching TRBD2. The CDR3 consists of 13 residues. CDR1 and CDR2 from the germline V gene are SGHDT and YYEEEE. The V and J ends lost 0 bases and 6 bases, in that order; junction bases with no gene match: 1. The CDR3 protein is CASSLASGTEQYF. As DNA, the CDR3 is TGTGCCAGCAGCTTGGCTAGCGGGACCGAGCAGTACTTC.

The rearrangement uses TRBV27 and TRBJ2-1, with D unresolved. CDR3 length equals 15 residues. Germline V gives CDR1 MNHEY, CDR2 SMNVEV (reference sequence). V dropped 3 bases and J dropped 0 bases, with 9 bases sitting between them. DNA of the CDR3: TGTGCCAGCAGTTTGTCTTGGTCCTCCTACAATGAGCAGTTCTTC. This encodes CASSLSWSSYNEQFF.

The chain links TRBV7-2 to TRBJ2-1; 8 nucleotides line up with TRBD2. Germline V gene sequence: CDR1 SGHTA, CDR2 FQGNSA. This CDR3 has 14 amino acids. The V gene end was trimmed by 3 bases and the J gene end by 2 bases; junction bases not matched to a gene: 0. The CDR3 nucleotides are TGTGCCAGCAGCTTTAGCGGGGCCTACAATGAGCAGTTCTTC. This sequence encodes CASSFSGAYNEQFF.